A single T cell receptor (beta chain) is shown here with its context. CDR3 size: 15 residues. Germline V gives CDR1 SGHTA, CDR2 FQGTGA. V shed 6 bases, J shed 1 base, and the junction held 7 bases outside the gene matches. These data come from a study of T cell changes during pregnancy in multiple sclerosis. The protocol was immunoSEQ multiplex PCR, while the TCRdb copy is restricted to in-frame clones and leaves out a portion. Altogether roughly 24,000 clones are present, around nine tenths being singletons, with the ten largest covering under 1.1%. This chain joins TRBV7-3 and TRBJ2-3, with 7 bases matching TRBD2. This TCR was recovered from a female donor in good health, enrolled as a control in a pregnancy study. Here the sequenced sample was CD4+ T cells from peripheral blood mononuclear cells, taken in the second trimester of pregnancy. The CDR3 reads CASRLAVGGTDTQYF. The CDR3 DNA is TGTGCCAGCAGGCTAGCGGTAGGGGGCACAGATACGCAGTATTTT.